This is a list of T cell receptor beta chains from one sample in a study of somatic mutations in cytotoxic T cells in rheumatoid arthritis. The protocol was immunoSEQ multiplex PCR, while the TCRdb copy is restricted to in-frame clones and leaves out a portion. Of about 20,000 clones in the sample, less than 80% were seen once. The specimen was CD8+ T cells sorted from blood. The receptors shown here come from a man aged 55 to 70 in good health. Each CDR3 is given with its conserved first and last residue. The D gene is left open where the match is weak. Not all rows give a size; the values are once, few, many and, for expanded clones, a class.

>.|.|TRBV11-2|TRBJ2-2|15
TGTGCCAGCAGCTTCCGGCTAGTCGTCGCCGGGGAGCTGTTTTTT
CASSFRLVVAGELFF
>few|.|TRBV14|TRBJ2-7|13
TGTGCCAGTGGGGACATCCGCTCCTACGAGCAGTACTTC
CASGDIRSYEQYF
>.|.|TRBV4-3|TRBJ2-7|14
TGCGCCAGCAGCCAAGTAACTTACTCCTACGAGCAGTACTTC
CASSQVTYSYEQYF
>.|TRBD1|TRBV2|TRBJ1-5|17
TGTGCCAGCAGTGAACCCTACAGGGGAGGTGGCAATCAGCCCCAGCATTTT
CASSEPYRGGGNQPQHF
>once|.|TRBV7-8|TRBJ2-1|15
TGTGCCAGCAGCTTAGGGGGGCACTCCTACAATGAGCAGTTCTTC
CASSLGGHSYNEQFF
>.|TRBD2|TRBV4-2|TRBJ2-7|16
TGTGCCAGCAGCCAAGAGTATGGACTAGCGGGGTACGAGCAGTACTTC
CASSQEYGLAGYEQYF
>once|.|TRBV6-5|TRBJ2-7|13
TGTGCCAGCAGTTTCAATATATGGAGCGAGCAGTACTTC
CASSFNIWSEQYF
>medium-sized|.|TRBV5-1|TRBJ2-7|14
TGCGCCAGCAGCTCACACGGGACTTACTACGAGCAGTACTTC
CASSSHGTYYEQYF
>.|.|TRBV6-5|TRBJ1-5|14
TGTGCCAGCAGTTATTCCAGGGGCAATCAGCCCCAGCATTTT
CASSYSRGNQPQHF
>.|.|TRBV5-1|TRBJ2-6|16
TGCGCCAGCAGCTTGGTTGGGAGCTTTGGGGCCAACGTCCTGACTTTC
CASSLVGSFGANVLTF
>.|.|TRBV11-2|TRBJ2-5|13
TGTGCCAGCAGCCCTCCTTCTCGAGAGACCCAGTACTTC
CASSPPSRETQYF
>.|TRBD1|TRBV4-1|TRBJ2-6|18
TGCGCCAGCAGCCAAGATCGACAGGGACGCTCTGGGGCCAACGTCCTGACTTTC
CASSQDRQGRSGANVLTF
>.|TRBD2|TRBV30|TRBJ2-3|16
TGTGCCTGGAGTGGACTAGCGGGAGGTTTGACAGATACGCAGTATTTT
CAWSGLAGGLTDTQYF
>.|TRBD2|TRBV30|TRBJ2-7|15
TGTGCCTGGAGTGTAGGGCTAGCGGGAGTTATAGAGCAGTACTTC
CAWSVGLAGVIEQYF
>.|TRBD2|TRBV11-2|TRBJ2-5|15
TGTGCCAGCAGCTCCGAACTAGCGGGGCAAGAGACCCAGTACTTC
CASSSELAGQETQYF
>.|TRBD1|TRBV7-2|TRBJ2-7|13
TGTGCCAGCAGCTTCTACAGGGGGTTCGAGCAGTACTTC
CASSFYRGFEQYF
>.|.|TRBV11-3|TRBJ2-3|14
TGTGCCAGCAGCAAAAGGGACTTAACAGATACGCAGTATTTT
CASSKRDLTDTQYF
>few|.|TRBV5-4|TRBJ2-7|13
TGTGCCAGCAGCCGTAGCGGATCCTACGAGCAGTACTTC
CASSRSGSYEQYF
>.|.|TRBV5-1|TRBJ2-3|12
TGCGCCAGCAGCAAGAGTCGGGATACGCAGTATTTT
CASSKSRDTQYF
>.|TRBD2|TRBV2|TRBJ2-1|19
TGTGCCAGCAGTGAAGCTGGGGGGGGGACCCGATCCTCGCAATCGTGGCAGTTCTTC
CASSEAGGGTRSSQSWQFF
>few|.|TRBV4-1|TRBJ2-7|14
TGCGCCAGCAGCCAAGAAGGACTTGCCCACGAGCAGTACTTC
CASSQEGLAHEQYF
>.|TRBD1|TRBV27|TRBJ2-6|21
TGTGCCAGCAGTTTAACCCCCTTTAGCCGGGACAGTACTTCTGGGGCCAACGTCCTGACTTTC
CASSLTPFSRDSTSGANVLTF
>.|TRBD1|TRBV19|TRBJ2-2|14
TGTGCCAGTAGTATGCAGGGGGCAATTTCGGAGCTGTTTTTT
CASSMQGAISELFF
>.|TRBD1|TRBV5-6|TRBJ1-4|15
TGTGCCAGCAGCGTTACAGGGGGCTACGTTGAAAAACTGTTTTTT
CASSVTGGYVEKLFF
>.|.|TRBV27|TRBJ1-5|15
TGTGCCAGCAGTCCGGGCCTAGGGGGCAATCAGCCCCAGCATTTT
CASSPGLGGNQPQHF
>.|.|TRBV9|TRBJ2-1|15
TGTGCCAGCAGCGTAGCTCTAGGGGATCTCCAGGAGCAGTTCTTC
CASSVALGDLQEQFF
>.|.|TRBV2|TRBJ1-1|16
TGTGCCAGCAGTGAAGAAGAAGTTGGGCTGAACACTGAAGCTTTCTTT
CASSEEEVGLNTEAFF
>few|TRBD2|TRBV27|TRBJ2-1|15
TGTGCCAGCAAGGTGGGACTAGCGGAGTACAATGAGCAGTTCTTC
CASKVGLAEYNEQFF
>.|TRBD1|TRBV13|TRBJ1-5|14
TGTGCCAGCAGCATATCGGGACAGAATCAGCCCCAGCATTTT
CASSISGQNQPQHF
>few|.|TRBV5-1|TRBJ2-7|15
TGCGCCAGCAGCTTGTGGGGAACAGGGTTCGACGAGCAGTACTTC
CASSLWGTGFDEQYF
>few|TRBD2|TRBV7-9|TRBJ2-1|13
TGTGCCAGCAGCCCGGCGGCTAGCGGGGAGCAGTTCTTC
CASSPAASGEQFF
>few|.|TRBV7-8|TRBJ1-2|15
TGTGCCAGCAGCTTAGTCGGGGGTACTAACTATGGCTACACCTTC
CASSLVGGTNYGYTF
>few|.|TRBV4-1|TRBJ2-1|12
TGCGCCAGCCGAAACCCGGGGGATGAGCAGTTCTTC
CASRNPGDEQFF
>.|TRBD1|TRBV2|TRBJ2-7|15
TGTGCCAGCAGAACAGGGGGATCTCCCTCCTACGAGCAGTACTTC
CASRTGGSPSYEQYF
>.|TRBD1|TRBV7-9|TRBJ1-4|19
TGTGCCAGCAGCTTCCGGACAGGCCCGGGGCCGGCAACTAATGAAAAACTGTTTTTT
CASSFRTGPGPATNEKLFF
>few|.|TRBV6-5|TRBJ2-5|13
TGTGCCAGCAGCACCGGAGAGGAAGAGACCCAGTACTTC
CASSTGEEETQYF
>.|.|TRBV10-3|TRBJ2-7|11
TGTGCCATCAGTAGCGGAGGCGAGCAGTACTTC
CAISSGGEQYF
>medium-sized|TRBD1|TRBV15|TRBJ2-7|17
TGTGCCACCAGCACCTATCCGTTCGGGACAGGGGCCTACGAGCAGTACTTC
CATSTYPFGTGAYEQYF
>.|TRBD1|TRBV27|TRBJ1-4|16
TGTGCCAGCAGTTCTCACCCGGGACAGGGGTACGAAAAACTGTTTTTT
CASSSHPGQGYEKLFF
>.|.|TRBV4-3|TRBJ2-7|13
TGCGCCAGCAGCCAAGCGTCCCCCTACGAGCAGTACTTC
CASSQASPYEQYF
>.|TRBD1|TRBV6-4|TRBJ1-1|14
TGTGCCAGCAGTACACAGGGGGTCGGCACTGAAGCTTTCTTT
CASSTQGVGTEAFF
>.|TRBD2|TRBV4-2|TRBJ2-7|13
TGTGCCGGCAGCCAAGAGCGGGGAGGCGAGCAGTACTTC
CAGSQERGGEQYF
>medium-sized|.|TRBV4-1|TRBJ2-7|15
TGCGCCAGCAGCCCCCAGGCTGGTCCCTGGTACGAGCAGTACTTC
CASSPQAGPWYEQYF
>.|.|TRBV11-2|TRBJ2-7|15
TGTGCCAGCAGCTCCAGGGGTAAGAGCTCCTACGAGCAGTACTTC
CASSSRGKSSYEQYF
>few|.|TRBV7-8|TRBJ2-2|17
TGTGCCAGCAGCTTAACCATCCCAGCGGCGGGCACCGGGGAGCTGTTTTTT
CASSLTIPAAGTGELFF
>few|.|TRBV4-1|TRBJ2-1|14
TGCGCCAGCAGCCAAGGTGGGGGGTTGGATGAGCAGTTCTTC
CASSQGGGLDEQFF
>.|.|TRBV19|TRBJ2-7|12
TGTGCCAGCTCGACAGTCTCCTACGAGCAGTACTTC
CASSTVSYEQYF